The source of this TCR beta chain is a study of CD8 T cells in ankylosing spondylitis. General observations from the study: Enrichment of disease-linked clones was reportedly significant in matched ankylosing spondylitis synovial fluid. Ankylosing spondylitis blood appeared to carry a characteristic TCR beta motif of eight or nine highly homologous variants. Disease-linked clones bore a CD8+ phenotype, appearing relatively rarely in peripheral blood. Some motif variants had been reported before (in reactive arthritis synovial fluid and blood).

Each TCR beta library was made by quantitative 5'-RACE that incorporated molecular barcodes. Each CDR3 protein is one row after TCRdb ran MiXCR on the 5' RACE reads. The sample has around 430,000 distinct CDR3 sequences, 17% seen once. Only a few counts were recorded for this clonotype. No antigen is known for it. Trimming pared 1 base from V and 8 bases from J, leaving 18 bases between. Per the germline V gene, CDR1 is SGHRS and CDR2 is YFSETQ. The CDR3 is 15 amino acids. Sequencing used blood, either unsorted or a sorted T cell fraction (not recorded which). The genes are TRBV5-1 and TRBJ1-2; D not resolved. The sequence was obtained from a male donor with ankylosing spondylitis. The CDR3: CASSLSVSGSQGYTF. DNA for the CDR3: TGCGCCAGCAGCTTGTCAGTATCGGGCTCGCAGGGCTACACCTTC. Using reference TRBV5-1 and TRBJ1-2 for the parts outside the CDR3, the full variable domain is KAGVTQTPRYLIKTRGQQVTLSCSPISGHRSVSWYQQTPGQGLQFLFEYFSETQRNKGNFPGRFSGRQFSNSRSEMNVSTLELGDSALYLCASSLSVSGSQGYTFGSGTRLTVV.